Given below is one T cell receptor (beta chain) in context. This sample was taken from a study of cytomegalovirus exposure and HLA in healthy donors. With 60 Vbeta and 13 Jbeta primers, the PCR was carried out. TCRdb keeps only in-frame clones here, not all; method: immunoSEQ multiplex PCR. The sample contains some 210,000 clones, around 86% of which appear only once. This CDR3 spans 16 amino acids. Germline V CDR1 and CDR2: SGHTA, FQGTGA. V was pared by 5 bases and J by 0 bases, with 3 bases of the junction left unmatched. The sequencing input was PBMCs. The TCR comes from a woman between 45 and 60 years old in good health and CMV-seropositive. The chain couples TRBV7-3 to TRBJ2-3, with 12 bases fitting TRBD2. CDR3 protein: CASSPTSGGSTDTQYF. Here the CDR3 DNA reads TGTGCCAGCAGCCCGACTAGCGGGGGCAGCACAGATACGCAGTATTTT.